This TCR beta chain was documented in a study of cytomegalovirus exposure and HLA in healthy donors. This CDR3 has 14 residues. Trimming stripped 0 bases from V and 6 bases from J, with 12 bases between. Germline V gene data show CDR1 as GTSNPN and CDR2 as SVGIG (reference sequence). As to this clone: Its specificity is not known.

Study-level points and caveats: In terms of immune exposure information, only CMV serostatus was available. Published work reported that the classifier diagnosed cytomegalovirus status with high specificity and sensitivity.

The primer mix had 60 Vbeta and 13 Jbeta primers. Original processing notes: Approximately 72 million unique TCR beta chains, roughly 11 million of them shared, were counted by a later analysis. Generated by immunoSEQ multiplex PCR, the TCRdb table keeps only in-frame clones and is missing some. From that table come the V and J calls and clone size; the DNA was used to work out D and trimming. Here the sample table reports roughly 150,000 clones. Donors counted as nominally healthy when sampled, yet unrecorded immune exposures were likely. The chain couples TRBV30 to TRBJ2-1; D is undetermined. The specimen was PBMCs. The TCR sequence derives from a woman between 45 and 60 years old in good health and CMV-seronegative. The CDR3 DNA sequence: TGTGCCTGGAGTGTACCACTATTTGGCAATGAGCAGTTCTTC. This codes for CAWSVPLFGNEQFF.